Shown below are 25 T cell receptor beta chains from a single sample sequenced in a study of identical twins. TCRdb re-analysed the 5' RACE reads in MiXCR, keeping a single row per CDR3 protein. The table lists just over 500,000 distinct CDR3 sequences, about 20% of them singletons. This same sample was also part of a study on T cells expressing NK-cell markers.

The sequenced sample was CD4+ T cells sorted from blood. These receptors all stem from a woman younger than 35 in good health.

V is TRBV10-3 and J is TRBJ1-4; a possible D gene is TRBD1 (5 bases). The CDR3 covers 12 residues. V gave up 10 bases and J gave up 8 bases, with 14 bases separating them. From germline, CDR1 is ENHRY and CDR2 SYGVKD. The CDR3 DNA reads TGTGCCACGAGGAGGGGTAACGAAAAACTGTTTTTT. Protein product: CATRRGNEKLFF.

This clonotype was counted a few times. V usage is TRBV5-1 and J usage is TRBJ2-3, with D possibly matching TRBD2 (5 bases). Germline lookup yields CDR1 SGHRS and CDR2 YFSETQ. V gave up 3 bases and J gave up 1 base, with 12 bases separating them. The CDR3 covers 15 residues. The CDR3 nucleotides read TGCGCCAGCAGCTGGGCGGGTTCAGGCACAGATACGCAGTATTTT. It specifies CASSWAGSGTDTQYF. Based on the CDR3 plus reference TRBV5-1 and TRBJ2-3, the full variable domain is KAGVTQTPRYLIKTRGQQVTLSCSPISGHRSVSWYQQTPGQGLQFLFEYFSETQRNKGNFPGRFSGRQFSNSRSEMNVSTLELGDSALYLCASSWAGSGTDTQYFGPGTRLTVL.

The chain recombines TRBV7-2 with TRBJ1-5; TRBD1 matches at 7 bases. Losses at the gene ends were 5 bases for V and 3 bases for J; bases not matched to a gene: 4. Germline V CDR1 and CDR2: SGHTA, FQGNSA. The CDR3 is made up of 14 amino acids. This CDR3 is CASSEGQPNQPQHF. DNA of the CDR3: TGTGCCAGCAGCGAGGGACAGCCCAATCAGCCCCAGCATTTT.

This sequence joins TRBV4-3 and TRBJ2-2; D gene uncertain. Trimming pared 4 bases from V and 3 bases from J, leaving 9 bases between. The CDR3 extends over 14 amino acids. CDR1 and CDR2 (germline): LGHNA, YSLEER. CDR3 in amino acids: CASSPRVDTGELFF. The CDR3 DNA follows: TGCGCCAGCAGCCCCCGGGTCGACACCGGGGAGCTGTTTTTT.

This chain links TRBV14 with TRBJ2-3; 7 bases fit TRBD2. Germline loops: CDR1 SGHDN, CDR2 FVKESK. The CDR3 has 14 residues. Trimming cost V 4 bases and J 5 bases; bases outside gene matches: 6. The CDR3 reads CASSRGGQGDTQYF. The CDR3 nucleotides are TGTGCCAGCAGCCGGGGGGGTCAGGGAGATACGCAGTATTTT.

The rearrangement joins TRBV20-1 to TRBJ2-5; D possibly corresponds to TRBD2 (6 bases). Germline-derived CDR1 and CDR2 are DFQATT and SNEGSKA (reference sequence). This CDR3 has 13 amino acids. Trimming took 5 bases from V and 5 from J, leaving 15 bases between them. The CDR3 nucleotides read TGCAGTGCTCGAGCAGCGGGTTCCGAGACCCAGTACTTC. Amino acid sequence: CSARAAGSETQYF.

This clonotype was seen a few times. This chain uses TRBV12-3 or TRBV12-4 with TRBJ2-1, with 8 bases matching TRBD2. Trimming cost V 7 bases and J 7 bases; bases outside gene matches: 12. The length of the CDR3 is 15 residues. This CDR3 is CASTAGARLRNEQFF. CDR3 bases: TGTGCCAGCACAGCGGGAGCCCGCCTACGGAATGAGCAGTTCTTC.

This chain links TRBV20-1 with TRBJ2-2; D possibly corresponds to TRBD1 (6 bases). Germline V lookup: CDR1 DFQATT, CDR2 SNEGSKA (reference sequence). The length of the CDR3 is 16 residues. With 0 bases removed from V and 7 bases from J, the gap between germline ends came to 18 bases. The chain's CDR3 is CSARDPRGTRGGELFF. The CDR3, as DNA: TGCAGTGCTAGAGATCCAAGGGGGACCCGAGGCGGGGAGCTGTTTTTT.

This clonotype was observed a handful of times. The rearrangement uses TRBV5-1 and TRBJ2-1; possible D gene TRBD2, 6 bases. CDR1 is SGHRS, CDR2 YFSETQ, per germline. Deletions cut 4 bases from V and 7 bases from J, with 18 bases between. The CDR3 totals 15 residues. The CDR3 DNA follows: TGCGCCAGCAGCGAAACTAGCCCCCATCTGAATGAGCAGTTCTTC. It is translated as CASSETSPHLNEQFF.

This rearrangement joins TRBV20-1 to TRBJ2-7, with a weak D call TRBD2 (5 bases). CDR1 is DFQATT and CDR2 is SNEGSKA in the germline V gene (reference sequence). V lost 0 bases and J lost 6, with 21 bases in between. The CDR3 runs to 16 residues. The CDR3 DNA follows: TGCAGTGCTAGAGATACGGGTGGAGGTTGGGATACCGAGCAGTACTTC. Translating gives CSARDTGGGWDTEQYF.

This clonotype has a count of ten or more. The chain links TRBV7-9 to TRBJ2-3; possibly TRBD2 for D (6 bases). The CDR3 extends over 13 amino acids. V gave up 5 bases and J gave up 2 bases, with 8 bases separating them. Germline V lookup: CDR1 SEHNR, CDR2 FQNEAQ (reference sequence). The chain's CDR3 is CASSRDSTDTQYF. CDR3 nucleotides: TGTGCCAGCAGCCGGGACTCCACAGATACGCAGTATTTT.

This clonotype was recorded many times. The chain is built from TRBV20-1 and TRBJ2-7; 9 bases align to TRBD2. Germline CDR1 is DFQATT and CDR2 is SNEGSKA (reference sequence). This CDR3 spans 17 amino acids. V shed 0 bases and J 2 bases; nucleotides not matched to a gene: 11. The CDR3 reads CSARDRLTAGGPYEQYF. For the CDR3, the DNA is TGCAGTGCTAGAGACAGGCTAACGGCGGGAGGGCCCTACGAGCAGTACTTC.

In its sample, this clonotype was seen a few times. The V gene is TRBV2, the J gene TRBJ2-3; D remains unclear. With 8 bases removed from V and 0 bases from J, the gap between germline ends came to 6 bases. There are 12 residues in the CDR3. From germline, CDR1 is SNHLY and CDR2 FYNNEI. The CDR3 region has the DNA TGTGCCAGCGGGATTAGCACAGATACGCAGTATTTT. It encodes CASGISTDTQYF.

The gene calls are TRBV19 and TRBJ1-6; tentatively, D is TRBD1 (6 bases). V was cut by 9 bases and J by 9 bases, with 18 bases left in between. Germline V gives CDR1 LNHDA, CDR2 SQIVND (reference sequence). The CDR3 totals 14 residues. The CDR3 sequence: CASRYREFGSPLHF. The CDR3 bases are TGTGCCAGCAGATACAGGGAGTTTGGTTCACCCCTCCACTTT.

The V gene is TRBV20-1, the J gene TRBJ2-5; D is perhaps TRBD1 (6 bases). The germline V and J ends were trimmed by 6 bases and 7 bases, with 30 bases remaining between them. The CDR3 sequence is 17 residues long. Germline loops: CDR1 DFQATT, CDR2 SNEGSKA (reference sequence). CDR3 DNA: TGCAGTGCATCGAGGAGGATCTTCCGGGACACGGGTGGGACCCAGTACTTC. Amino acid sequence: CSASRRIFRDTGGTQYF.

The table lists this clonotype with many counts. This chain joins TRBV6-2 or TRBV6-3 and TRBJ1-5; D is unresolved. The CDR3 is made up of 14 amino acids. V was shortened by 2 bases and J by 1 base, with 6 bases between the two germline ends. Germline values: CDR1 MNHEY, CDR2 SVGEGT. The CDR3 sequence is CASSYGRSNQPQHF. CDR3 bases: TGTGCCAGCAGTTACGGACGAAGCAATCAGCCCCAGCATTTT.

This chain links TRBV24-1 with TRBJ2-3; D assignment may be TRBD1 or TRBD2 (6 bases each). From germline, CDR1 is KGHDR and CDR2 SFDVKD. Trimming took 3 bases from V and 4 from J, leaving 16 bases between them. The CDR3 runs 16 residues. The chain's CDR3 is CATSDGGGTLADTQYF. As DNA, the CDR3 is TGTGCCACCAGTGATGGGGGCGGGACCTTAGCAGATACGCAGTATTTT.

The chain employs TRBV3-1 and TRBJ1-1, with unresolved D. Germline CDR1 is LGHDT and CDR2 is YNNKEL (reference sequence). Trimming removed 5 bases at V and 4 bases at J, with 11 bases between. CDR3 length equals 13 residues. The CDR3 DNA reads TGTGCCAGCAGCTTATTCGTTGGCACTGAAGCTTTCTTT. Protein: CASSLFVGTEAFF.

The chain carries TRBV12-3 or TRBV12-4 and TRBJ2-5, with D perhaps TRBD1 or TRBD2 (6 bases each). The CDR3 length is 12 residues. Trimming took off 7 bases at V and 5 bases at J, with 11 bases between the two ends. DNA for the CDR3: TGTGCCAGCATGATAGGGGGGGAGACCCAGTACTTC. This translates into CASMIGGETQYF.

Only a few counts were recorded for this clonotype. The gene calls are TRBV6-1 and TRBJ2-3, with 9 bases fitting TRBD2. Unmatched junction bases numbered 4, after V lost 6 bases and J lost 3 bases. CDR3 length: 14 residues. Germline-derived CDR1 and CDR2 are MNHNS and SASEGT. This chain's CDR3 is CASRRLAVTDTQYF. The DNA of the CDR3 is TGTGCCAGCAGAAGACTAGCGGTTACAGATACGCAGTATTTT.

The table lists this clonotype with many counts. The chain couples TRBV7-2 to TRBJ2-7; 7 bases map to TRBD2. J lost 3 bases, V lost 1 base, and 3 bases had no gene match. CDR3 length: 14 residues. Germline-derived CDR1 and CDR2 are SGHTA and FQGNSA. CDR3 sequence: CASSLGREIYEQYF. The CDR3 DNA sequence: TGTGCCAGCAGCTTAGGGCGGGAGATCTACGAGCAGTACTTC.

The chain employs TRBV7-9 and TRBJ1-1; no definite D call. This CDR3 has 14 residues. V gave up 2 bases and J gave up 0 bases, with 7 bases separating them. Germline CDR1 and CDR2: SEHNR and FQNEAQ (reference sequence). The CDR3 DNA reads as TGTGCCAGCAGCTTAAAGGGCATGAACACTGAAGCTTTCTTT. Its protein product is CASSLKGMNTEAFF.

The rearrangement links TRBV6-4 to TRBJ2-1, with D perhaps matching TRBD2 (7 bases). This CDR3 comprises 14 residues. The germline gives CDR1 MRHNA, CDR2 SNTAGT. V shed 3 bases and J shed 9 bases, with 15 bases lying between them. The CDR3 loop reads CASSEEGGVGEQFF. The CDR3 DNA is TGTGCCAGCAGTGAAGAGGGGGGGGTGGGTGAGCAGTTCTTC.

At least ten counts were recorded for this clonotype. This chain connects TRBV29-1 to TRBJ1-2; D is undetermined. Germline CDR1 reads SQVTM; CDR2 reads ANQGSEA. This CDR3 comprises 12 residues. V was shortened by 6 bases and J by 8 bases, with 16 bases between the two germline ends. The CDR3 DNA sequence: TGCAGCGTCGGGGTCCCTCTCCTCGGCTACACCTTC. It translates to CSVGVPLLGYTF.

This chain uses TRBV10-3 with TRBJ2-2; the D gene is possibly TRBD1 (5 bases). Germline V CDR1 and CDR2: ENHRY, SYGVKD. The CDR3 is made up of 16 amino acids. Trimming removed 6 bases from V and 1 base from J, with 15 bases in between. In DNA, the CDR3 is TGTGCCATCAGATTAGGAGACAGAGGGAACACCGGGGAGCTGTTTTTT. Protein product: CAIRLGDRGNTGELFF.